Below, one T cell receptor beta chain is given with its context. Its target is not known. This entry is derived from a study of vaccination and CD4 T cells after COVID-19. Once obtained from cultured CD4+ T cells, the DNA was sequenced using the Oncomine TCR Beta short-read assay. TCRdb fed the PCR reads into MiXCR, producing one record per CDR3 protein. The sample records approximately 27,000 distinct CDR3 sequences, around a third being singletons. V was trimmed by 6 bases and J by 0 bases, leaving 14 bases between them. Germline loops: CDR1 MDHEN, CDR2 SYDVKM. This CDR3 is 15 amino acids long. Specified time point: late sampling 161 to 241 days after vaccination in a few convalescent patients. Treatment: approximately 10-day PBMC culture with coronavirus spike peptide pools or control peptides (ViraFEST assay).

This material consisted of CD4+ T cells from blood, cultured in vitro, taken about 7 months after SARS-CoV-2 vaccination. This chain connects TRBV28 to TRBJ1-2, with D possibly matching TRBD1 (5 bases). The sequence came from a human donor who had recovered from COVID-19. CDR3 DNA sequence: TGTGCCAGCAGCCCTGCAGGGAGTCCTAACTATGGCTACACCTTC. This codes for CASSPAGSPNYGYTF.